Shown below are 25 T cell receptor beta chains from a single sample sequenced in a study of blood T cell repertoires in COVID-19. Clones were sequenced by immunoSEQ multiplex PCR, and TCRdb holds only the in-frame ones, with some missing. The repertoire holds around 390,000 clones, with 87% as singletons. Sequencing used PBMCs or T cells enriched from blood (not recorded which). All receptors derive from a woman aged 45 to 65 who had recovered from COVID-19.

Written as DNA, the CDR3 is TGTGCCAGCAGCTACGGACTAGGGACCGGGGAGCTGTTTTTT. Protein product: CASSYGLGTGELFF. This chain uses TRBV7-2 with TRBJ2-2, with 7 bases matching TRBD2. Germline CDR1 SGHTA, CDR2 FQGNSA. This CDR3 has 14 amino acids. V was pared by 4 bases and J by 5 bases, with 4 bases of the junction left unmatched.

The chain uses TRBV27 and TRBJ2-7, with D perhaps TRBD1 (6 bases). There are 16 residues in the CDR3. V was cut by 5 bases and J by 3 bases, with 20 bases left in between. Germline assignment: CDR1 MNHEY and CDR2 SMNVEV (reference sequence). The CDR3 loop is CASSPLGHPRVYEQYF. The CDR3 DNA reads as TGTGCCAGCAGTCCGTTGGGACACCCCCGCGTCTACGAGCAGTACTTC.

The V gene is TRBV5-1, the J gene TRBJ2-1; 7 positions agree with TRBD1. The CDR3 length is 16 residues. The germline V gene encodes CDR1 SGHRS and CDR2 YFSETQ. Trimming cost V 0 bases and J 7 bases; bases outside gene matches: 10. The CDR3 nucleotides read TGCGCCAGCAGCTTGGGACCTTTCGGGACAGCGAATGAGCAGTTCTTC. This codes for CASSLGPFGTANEQFF.

Points on this clone: Other nucleotide sequences from this sample produce the same CDR3. The chain recombines TRBV18 with TRBJ1-5; no clear D gene. Trimming removed 3 bases at V and 4 bases at J, with 7 bases between. The CDR3 consists of 13 residues. CDR1 and CDR2 (germline): KGHSH, LQKENI. CDR3 amino acids: CASSPSGNQPQHF. CDR3 nucleotides: TGTGCCAGCTCACCGTCGGGAAATCAGCCCCAGCATTTT. The entire variable domain, with the rest obtained from reference TRBV18 and TRBJ1-5, is as follows: NAGVMQNPRHLVRRRGQEARLRCSPMKGHSHVYWYRQLPEEGLKFMVYLQKENIIDESGMPKERFSAEFPKEGPSILRIQQVVRGDSAAYFCASSPSGNQPQHFGDGTRLSIL.

The V gene is TRBV27, the J gene TRBJ2-4; D perhaps matches TRBD2 (6 bases). Germline loops: CDR1 MNHEY, CDR2 SMNVEV (reference sequence). The CDR3 runs 13 residues. Trimming took 7 bases from V and 0 from J, leaving 7 bases between them. Here the CDR3 reads CASMGLAKNIQYF. In DNA, the CDR3 is TGTGCCAGCATGGGACTAGCCAAAAACATTCAGTACTTC.

The CDR3 spells CASSSGSYNSPLHF. CDR3 DNA: TGTGCCAGCAGTTCAGGTTCCTATAATTCACCCCTCCACTTT. The chain is built from TRBV28 and TRBJ1-6; D gene uncertain. This CDR3 region has 14 residues. Germline lookup yields CDR1 MDHEN and CDR2 SYDVKM. V was shortened by 4 bases and J by 1 base, with 5 bases between the two germline ends.

V and J are TRBV3-1 (or the pseudogene TRBV3-2) and TRBJ1-3; D is ambiguous. The CDR3 has 17 residues. Trimming left V 4 bases short and J 6 bases short, with 22 bases between. Germline CDR1 is LGHDT and CDR2 is YNNKEL (reference sequence). CDR3 DNA: TGTGCCAGCAGCCGAAGCCCTTTCGGGAATCTGGAAAACACCATATATTTT. Translation gives CASSRSPFGNLENTIYF.

The chain employs TRBV4-1 and TRBJ1-6, with TRBD1 matching over 7 bases. This CDR3 is built from 15 residues. V was pared by 2 bases and J by 7 bases, with 5 bases of the junction left unmatched. From germline, CDR1 is MGHRA and CDR2 YSYEKL. This CDR3 is CASSQRGQTNSPLHF. CDR3 DNA: TGCGCCAGCAGCCAAAGGGGACAGACAAATTCACCCCTCCACTTT.

This clone was seen a few times. The genes are TRBV27 and TRBJ1-2; D remains ambiguous. The CDR3 is 14 residues long. Per the germline V gene, CDR1 is MNHEY and CDR2 is SMNVEV (reference sequence). Trimming took off 5 bases at V and 3 bases at J, with 13 bases between the two ends. In DNA, the CDR3 is TGTGCCAGCAGTCCCCGCAGGATGGACTATGGCTACACCTTC. Protein: CASSPRRMDYGYTF.

The genes are TRBV18 and TRBJ1-1; TRBD1 aligns across 7 bases. The CDR3 totals 13 residues. The germline V gene has CDR1 KGHSH and CDR2 LQKENI. The V and J ends lost 4 bases and 3 bases, in that order; junction bases with no gene match: 2. The DNA for the CDR3 is TGTGCCAGCTCACGGGACAGAGACACTGAAGCTTTCTTT. Amino acid sequence: CASSRDRDTEAFF.

The CDR3 sequence: CASSEAVKSGTALHF. The CDR3 DNA reads as TGTGCCAGCAGTGAAGCTGTAAAATCCGGGACAGCGCTCCACTTT. The chain has TRBV6-1 and TRBJ1-6; the match to TRBD1 covers 7 bases. Germline V CDR1 and CDR2: MNHNS, SASEGT. Germline trimming cut 0 bases from V and 16 bases from J; bases unmatched to any gene: 12. The CDR3 covers 15 residues.

Remarks on this clone: At the DNA level, this CDR3 is encoded by other sequences in the same sample as well. The chain carries TRBV2 and TRBJ1-5, with 7 bases fitting TRBD1. Germline assignment: CDR1 SNHLY and CDR2 FYNNEI. CDR3 length equals 14 residues. Trimming removed 5 bases from V and 3 bases from J; junction bases left unmatched: 4. CDR3 bases: TGTGCCAGCAGTCCACAGGGGTCCAATCAGCCCCAGCATTTT. Its protein is CASSPQGSNQPQHF.

V and J are TRBV11-2 and TRBJ1-4; D call uncertain. Germline V gene lookup returns CDR1 SGHAT and CDR2 FQNNGV. The CDR3 has 14 amino acids. V was pared by 6 bases and J by 2 bases, with 10 bases between. The CDR3 DNA reads TGTGCCAGCAGGAGGCCGGGGACTAATGAAAAACTGTTTTTT. The encoded protein is CASRRPGTNEKLFF.

The table lists this clone with a count of one. V is TRBV6-5 and J is TRBJ2-7, with a possible D match to TRBD1 (6 bases). The CDR3 loop spans 14 amino acids. Trimming shortened V by 8 bases and J by 1 base, and 15 bases separated the two germline ends. Germline CDR1 reads MNHEY; CDR2 reads SVGAGI. Written as DNA, the CDR3 is TGTGCCAGCCGGGTGGTTCAGGGGTCCTACGAGCAGTACTTC. Translated, it gives CASRVVQGSYEQYF.

V and J are TRBV5-1 and TRBJ1-1; the match to TRBD1 covers 7 bases. Germline V gene lookup returns CDR1 SGHRS and CDR2 YFSETQ. The CDR3 has 13 amino acids. Unmatched junction bases numbered 8, after V lost 4 bases and J lost 8 bases. CDR3: CASSQDRVTEAFF. The CDR3 nucleotides read TGCGCCAGCAGCCAAGACAGGGTCACAGAAGCTTTCTTT.

This sequence joins TRBV3-1 (or the pseudogene TRBV3-2) and TRBJ2-2; a weak D match, TRBD2 (5 bases). The length of the CDR3 is 17 residues. Germline assignment: CDR1 LGHDT and CDR2 YNNKEL (reference sequence). V shed 4 bases and J shed 2 bases, with 17 bases lying between them. The CDR3 protein is CASSRTRSGVNTGELFF. CDR3 in DNA: TGTGCCAGCAGCCGAACTAGGTCTGGGGTAAACACCGGGGAGCTGTTTTTT.

The CDR3 loop is CASSQVSGRTEAFF. The CDR3 DNA is TGTGCCAGCAGCCAAGTATCGGGGAGAACTGAAGCTTTCTTT. This chain links TRBV3-1 (or the pseudogene TRBV3-2) with TRBJ1-1; D is undetermined. The CDR3 has 14 residues. Trimming took 1 base from V and 5 from J, leaving 11 bases between them. Germline CDR1 reads LGHDT; CDR2 reads YNNKEL (reference sequence).

CDR3 protein: CASSPELGTEAFF. CDR3 bases: TGTGCCAGCTCACCGGAGCTTGGAACTGAAGCTTTCTTT. The chain joins TRBV18 to TRBJ1-1; D gene uncertain. The CDR3 runs 13 residues. Germline V CDR1 and CDR2: KGHSH, LQKENI. The V end was cut by 3 bases, the J end by 5 bases, with 10 bases between.

The table lists this clone with a count of one. The rearrangement joins TRBV7-9 to TRBJ1-2; D might be TRBD1 (6 bases). This CDR3 has 17 amino acids. CDR1 is SEHNR and CDR2 is FQNEAQ in the germline V gene (reference sequence). The V end lost 4 bases, the J end lost 0 bases, and 18 bases lay between the germline ends. Here the CDR3 DNA reads TGTGCCAGCAGCTCGACCGGGACAAGTTGGTCTAACTATGGCTACACCTTC. Protein: CASSSTGTSWSNYGYTF.

This chain joins TRBV19 and TRBJ1-1, with TRBD1 identical over 8 bases. V shed 3 bases and J 11 bases; nucleotides not matched to a gene: 5. Germline values: CDR1 LNHDA, CDR2 SQIVND (reference sequence). The CDR3 consists of 12 residues. This CDR3 reads CASSIARTGAFF. In DNA, the CDR3 is TGTGCCAGTAGTATCGCCCGGACAGGGGCTTTCTTT.

The chain recombines TRBV28 with TRBJ2-3; 10 nucleotides match TRBD1. V dropped 7 bases and J dropped 3; count of bases not matched to a gene: 7. CDR3 length: 15 amino acids. Germline V gives CDR1 MDHEN, CDR2 SYDVKM. CDR3 in DNA: TGTGCCAGCACCCCCTTGGGACAGGGGACAGATACGCAGTATTTT. It codes for CASTPLGQGTDTQYF.

The genes are TRBV4-2 and TRBJ2-2; 7 bases agree with TRBD1. The CDR3 consists of 16 residues. Germline V gives CDR1 LGHNA, CDR2 YNFKEQ. With 0 bases clipped from V and 4 bases from J, the junction kept 5 bases outside the gene matches. This CDR3 is CASSQEGTATTGELFF. The CDR3 bases are TGTGCCAGCAGCCAAGAGGGGACAGCCACCACCGGGGAGCTGTTTTTT.

CDR3 DNA sequence: TGTGCTAGTGGTTTGGCCACCGGACAGGGGAATTCACCCCTCCACTTT. Translating gives CASGLATGQGNSPLHF. This chain joins TRBV12-5 and TRBJ1-6; TRBD1 matches 9 bases. Per germline, CDR1 LGHNT and CDR2 FRNRAP. The CDR3 has 16 residues. J gave up 7 bases and V 1 base, and 5 bases lay outside the gene matches.

This chain uses TRBV28 with TRBJ1-4; 10 bases line up with TRBD1. The trim removed 7 bases at V and 7 bases at J, leaving 6 bases unmatched. Germline CDR1 is MDHEN and CDR2 is SYDVKM. This CDR3 contains 14 residues. For the CDR3, the DNA is TGTGCCAGCACAACCGGGACAGGGGTTGAAAAACTGTTTTTT. Amino acids: CASTTGTGVEKLFF.

The chain uses TRBV6-5 and TRBJ1-5, with D possibly matching TRBD1 (6 bases). Germline V gene lookup returns CDR1 MNHEY and CDR2 SVGAGI. V was shortened by 6 bases and J by 2 bases, with 11 bases between the two germline ends. There are 14 residues in the CDR3. CDR3 residues: CASSRGLGNQPQHF. The CDR3 DNA follows: TGTGCCAGCAGCAGGGGTTTGGGCAATCAGCCCCAGCATTTT.